Given below is one T cell receptor (beta chain) in context. The antigen is unknown. With 5 bases removed from V and 6 bases from J, the gap between germline ends came to 8 bases. The length of the CDR3 is 12 residues. Germline loops: CDR1 SEHNR, CDR2 FQNEAQ (reference sequence). This sample's time point: pre-sensitization, week 0. Indicated treatment: therapeutic diphenylcyclopropenone sensitization with weekly scalp DPC. The source of the sample is a study of human T cells and chemical hapten exposure. Across the whole study: The study patch tested 0.01% DPC on the upper back and read results at 6 days. Enrolled patients were predominantly female and had alopecia areata, totalis or universalis.

What the library attached to individual cDNA molecules were unique molecular identifiers. TCRdb fed the RACE reads into MiXCR, producing one record per CDR3 protein. The sample comprises 380,000 or so distinct CDR3 sequences, 4.5% to 7% of which are singletons, and approximately 8.2% rests with the top ten. Study-wide points: The study found that DPC sensitization did not change TCRs above 1 in 1000 frequency.

The rearrangement links TRBV7-9 to TRBJ1-3; D gene uncertain. This receptor was obtained from a woman aged 18-30 years with alopecia areata. Some clones in this sample may be carry-over from other donors' samples. Material: whole blood, obtained in connection with sensitization to the hapten diphenylcyclopropenone (DPC). CDR3 in DNA: TGTGCCAGCAGCCTCAGCGAAAACACCATATATTTT. It is translated as CASSLSENTIYF.